This T cell receptor beta chain was retrieved from a study of blood T cell repertoires in COVID-19. Across the whole study: Italy, Spain and the United States were the sources of the convalescent and acute COVID-19 samples. In each case, the material was cDNA or gDNA derived from T cells, B-cell-depleted T cells, or PBMCs.

As processed by the authors: Reference gene primers were amplified, and this amplification served to estimate nucleated cell counts. Sequenced by immunoSEQ multiplex PCR; TCRdb stores in-frame clones only, minus some. The DNA gave D and trimming, while V, J and clone size come from that table. Seen here are 170,000 or so clones, more than 75% observed once, and the top ten hold less than 0.7%. Patients in Seattle were enrolled during active infection, then followed longitudinally. The CDR3 has 14 residues. Per germline, CDR1 MNHEY and CDR2 SVGAGI. V shed 6 bases, J shed 9 bases, and the junction held 11 bases outside the gene matches.

The chain joins TRBV6-5 to TRBJ2-1; 7 bases fit TRBD1. The receptor was isolated from a man in his 60s with COVID-19, enrolled during active disease. The sample taken for sequencing was peripheral blood. The CDR3 bases are TGTGCCAGCAGCCCCAGACAGGGTTTTCTTGAGCAGTTCTTC. This gives the protein CASSPRQGFLEQFF.